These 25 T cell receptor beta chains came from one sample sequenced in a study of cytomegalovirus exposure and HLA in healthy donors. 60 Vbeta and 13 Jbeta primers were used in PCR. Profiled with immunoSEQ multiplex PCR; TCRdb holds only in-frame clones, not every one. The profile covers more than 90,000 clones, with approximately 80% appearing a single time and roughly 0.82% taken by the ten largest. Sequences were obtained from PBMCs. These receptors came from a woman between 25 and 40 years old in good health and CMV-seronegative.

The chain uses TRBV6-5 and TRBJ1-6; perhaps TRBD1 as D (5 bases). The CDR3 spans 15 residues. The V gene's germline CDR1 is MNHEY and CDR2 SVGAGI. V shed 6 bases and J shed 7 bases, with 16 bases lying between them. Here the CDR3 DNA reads TGTGCCAGCAGGTACAGACAGACCCTCAATTCACCCCTCCACTTT. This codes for CASRYRQTLNSPLHF.

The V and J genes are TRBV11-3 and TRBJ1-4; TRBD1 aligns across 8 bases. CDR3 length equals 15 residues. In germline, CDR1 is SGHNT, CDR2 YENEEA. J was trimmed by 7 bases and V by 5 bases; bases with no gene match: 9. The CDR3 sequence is CASSDGQGFVEKLFF. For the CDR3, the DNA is TGTGCCAGCAGCGACGGACAGGGTTTCGTTGAAAAACTGTTTTTT.

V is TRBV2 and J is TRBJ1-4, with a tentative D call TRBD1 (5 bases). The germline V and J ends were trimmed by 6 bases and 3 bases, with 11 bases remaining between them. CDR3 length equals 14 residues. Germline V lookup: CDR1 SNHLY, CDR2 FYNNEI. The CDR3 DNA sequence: TGTGCCAGCAGCAAAGACAGACCTAATGAAAAACTGTTTTTT. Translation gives CASSKDRPNEKLFF.

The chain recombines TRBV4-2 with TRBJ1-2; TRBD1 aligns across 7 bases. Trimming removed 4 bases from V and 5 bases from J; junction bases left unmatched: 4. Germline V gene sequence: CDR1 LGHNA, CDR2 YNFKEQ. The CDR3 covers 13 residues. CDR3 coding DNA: TGTGCCAGCAGCCCCACAGGGGCTTATGGCTACACCTTC. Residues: CASSPTGAYGYTF.

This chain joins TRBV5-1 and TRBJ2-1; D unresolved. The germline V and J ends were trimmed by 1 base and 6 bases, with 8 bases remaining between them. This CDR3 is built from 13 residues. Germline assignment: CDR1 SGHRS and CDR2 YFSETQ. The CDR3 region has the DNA TGCGCCAGCAGCTTGTCGTTCAGCAATGAGCAGTTCTTC. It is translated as CASSLSFSNEQFF.

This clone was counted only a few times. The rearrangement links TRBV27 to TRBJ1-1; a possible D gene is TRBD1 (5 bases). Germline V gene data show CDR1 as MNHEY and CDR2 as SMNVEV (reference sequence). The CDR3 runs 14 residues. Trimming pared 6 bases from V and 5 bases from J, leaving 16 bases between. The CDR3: CASRPRAGRTEAFF. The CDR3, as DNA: TGTGCCAGCAGACCCAGGGCAGGTCGGACTGAAGCTTTCTTT.

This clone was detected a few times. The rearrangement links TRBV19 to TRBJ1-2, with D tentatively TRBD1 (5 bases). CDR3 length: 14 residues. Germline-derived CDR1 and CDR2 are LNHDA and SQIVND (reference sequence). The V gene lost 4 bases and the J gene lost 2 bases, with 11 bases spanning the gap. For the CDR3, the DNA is TGTGCCAGTAGTAACCATGGGGCCAACTATGGCTACACCTTC. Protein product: CASSNHGANYGYTF.

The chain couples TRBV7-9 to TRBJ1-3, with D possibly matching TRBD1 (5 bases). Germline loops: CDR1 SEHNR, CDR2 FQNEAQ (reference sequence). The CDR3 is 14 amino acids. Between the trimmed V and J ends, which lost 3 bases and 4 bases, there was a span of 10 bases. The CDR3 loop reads CASSFTGPGNTIYF. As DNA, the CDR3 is TGTGCCAGCAGCTTCACAGGTCCCGGAAACACCATATATTTT.

DNA of the CDR3: TGTGCCAGCAGCTTAGCGGGGCGTGGGGAGACCCAGTACTTC. Its translation: CASSLAGRGETQYF. The rearrangement joins TRBV7-2 to TRBJ2-5, with D possibly matching TRBD1 (5 bases). The V gene's germline CDR1 is SGHTA and CDR2 FQGNSA. CDR3 length: 14 residues. The ends were cut back, 0 bases at V and 5 bases at J, with 10 bases in the middle.

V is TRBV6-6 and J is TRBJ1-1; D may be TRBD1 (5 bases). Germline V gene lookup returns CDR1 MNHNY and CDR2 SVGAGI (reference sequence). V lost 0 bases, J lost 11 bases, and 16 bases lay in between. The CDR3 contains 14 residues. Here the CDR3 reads CASSYSVDSLGAFF. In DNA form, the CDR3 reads TGTGCCAGCAGTTACTCGGTCGACAGTCTTGGGGCTTTCTTT.

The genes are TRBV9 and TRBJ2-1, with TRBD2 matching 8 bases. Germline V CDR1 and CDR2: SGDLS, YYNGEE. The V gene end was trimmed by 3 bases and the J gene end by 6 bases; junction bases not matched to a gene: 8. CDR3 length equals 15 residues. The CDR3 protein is CASSGGLARVNEQFF. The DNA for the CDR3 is TGTGCCAGCAGCGGTGGACTAGCTCGCGTCAATGAGCAGTTCTTC. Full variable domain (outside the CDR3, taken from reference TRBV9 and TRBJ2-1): DSGVTQTPKHLITATGQRVTLRCSPRSGDLSVYWYQQSLDQGLQFLIQYYNGEERAKGNILERFSAQQFPDLHSELNLSSLELGDSALYFCASSGGLARVNEQFFGPGTRLTVL.

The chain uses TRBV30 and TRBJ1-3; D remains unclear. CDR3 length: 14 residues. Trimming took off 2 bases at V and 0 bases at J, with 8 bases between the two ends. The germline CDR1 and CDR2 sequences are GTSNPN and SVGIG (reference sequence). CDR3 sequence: CAWSSGSSGNTIYF. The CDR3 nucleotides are TGTGCCTGGAGTTCGGGGAGCTCTGGAAACACCATATATTTT.

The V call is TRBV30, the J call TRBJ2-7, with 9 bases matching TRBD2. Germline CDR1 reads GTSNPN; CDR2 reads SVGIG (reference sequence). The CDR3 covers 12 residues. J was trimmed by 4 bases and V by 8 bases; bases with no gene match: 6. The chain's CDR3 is CALKTSGYEQYF. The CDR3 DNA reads TGTGCCCTTAAGACTAGCGGTTACGAGCAGTACTTC.

The DNA of the CDR3 is TGTGCCAGTAGGAGAGCATCCACTTCCTACGAGCAGTACTTC. Amino acid sequence: CASRRASTSYEQYF. V is TRBV19 and J is TRBJ2-7; no clear D gene. CDR3 length: 14 residues. CDR1 is LNHDA, CDR2 SQIVND, per germline (reference sequence). The V gene lost 6 bases and the J gene lost 1 base, with 13 bases spanning the gap.

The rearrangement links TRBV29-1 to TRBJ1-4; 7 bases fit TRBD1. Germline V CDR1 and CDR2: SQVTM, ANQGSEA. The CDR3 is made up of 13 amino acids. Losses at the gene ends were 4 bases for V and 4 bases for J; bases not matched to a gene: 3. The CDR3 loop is CSVGDRVNEKLFF. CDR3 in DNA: TGCAGCGTTGGAGACAGGGTTAATGAAAAACTGTTTTTT.

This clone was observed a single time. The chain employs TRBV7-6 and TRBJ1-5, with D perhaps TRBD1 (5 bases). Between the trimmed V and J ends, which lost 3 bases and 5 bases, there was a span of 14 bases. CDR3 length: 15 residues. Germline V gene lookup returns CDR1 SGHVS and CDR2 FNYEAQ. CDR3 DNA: TGTGCCAGCAGCTTTGATACAGGACCTGATCAGCCCCAGCATTTT. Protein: CASSFDTGPDQPQHF.

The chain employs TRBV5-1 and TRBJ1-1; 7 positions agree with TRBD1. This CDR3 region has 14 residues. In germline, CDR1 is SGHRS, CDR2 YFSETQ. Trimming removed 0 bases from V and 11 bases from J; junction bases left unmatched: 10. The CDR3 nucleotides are TGCGCCAGCAGCTTGGATAGGACAGGCCGGAATGCTTTCTTT. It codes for CASSLDRTGRNAFF.

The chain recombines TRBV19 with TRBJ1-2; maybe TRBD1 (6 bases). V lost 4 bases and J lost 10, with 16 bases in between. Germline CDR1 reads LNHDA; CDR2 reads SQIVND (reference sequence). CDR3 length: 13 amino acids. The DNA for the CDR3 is TGTGCCAGTAGTACGCCGGACAGAAGTACCTACACCTTC. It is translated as CASSTPDRSTYTF.

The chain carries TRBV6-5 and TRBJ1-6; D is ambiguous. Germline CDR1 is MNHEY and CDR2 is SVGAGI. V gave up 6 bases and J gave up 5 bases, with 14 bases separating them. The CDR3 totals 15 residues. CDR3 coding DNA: TGTGCCAGCAGGATAGGAGTGATGGATAATTCACCCCTCCACTTT. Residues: CASRIGVMDNSPLHF.

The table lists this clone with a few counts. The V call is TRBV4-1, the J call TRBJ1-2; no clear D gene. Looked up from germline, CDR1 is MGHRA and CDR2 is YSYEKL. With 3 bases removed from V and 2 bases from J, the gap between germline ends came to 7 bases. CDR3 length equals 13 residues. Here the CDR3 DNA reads TGCGCCAGCAGCCATTCGGGGAACTATGGCTACACCTTC. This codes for CASSHSGNYGYTF.

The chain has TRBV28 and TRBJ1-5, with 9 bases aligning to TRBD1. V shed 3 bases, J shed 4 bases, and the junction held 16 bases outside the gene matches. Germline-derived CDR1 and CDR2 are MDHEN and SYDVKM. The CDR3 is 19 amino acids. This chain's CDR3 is CASSFQLGQGVIGNQPQHF. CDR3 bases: TGTGCCAGCAGTTTTCAGTTGGGACAGGGTGTTATAGGGAATCAGCCCCAGCATTTT.

The CDR3 here is CASSPGQGRMVLNQPQHF. CDR3 bases: TGTGCCAGCAGCCCAGGACAGGGTCGGATGGTTCTTAATCAGCCCCAGCATTTT. The J gene is TRBJ1-5, the V gene TRBV2; 8 bases map to TRBD1. V trimming: 6 bases; J trimming: 4 bases; junction bases outside the gene matches: 17. The germline gives CDR1 SNHLY, CDR2 FYNNEI. The CDR3 consists of 18 residues.

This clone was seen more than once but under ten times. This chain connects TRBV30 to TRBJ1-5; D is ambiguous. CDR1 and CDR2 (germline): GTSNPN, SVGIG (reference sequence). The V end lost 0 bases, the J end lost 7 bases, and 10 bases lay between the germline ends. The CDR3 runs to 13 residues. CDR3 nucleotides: TGTGCCTGGAGTGTGAGGGATCGCCAGCCCCAGCATTTT. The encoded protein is CAWSVRDRQPQHF.

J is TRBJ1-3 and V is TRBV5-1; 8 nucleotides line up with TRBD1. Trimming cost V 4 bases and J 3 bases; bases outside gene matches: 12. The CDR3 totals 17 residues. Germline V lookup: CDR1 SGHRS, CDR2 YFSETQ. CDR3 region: CASSMTGAVTYGNTIYF. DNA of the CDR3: TGCGCCAGCAGCATGACAGGGGCCGTAACCTATGGAAACACCATATATTTT.

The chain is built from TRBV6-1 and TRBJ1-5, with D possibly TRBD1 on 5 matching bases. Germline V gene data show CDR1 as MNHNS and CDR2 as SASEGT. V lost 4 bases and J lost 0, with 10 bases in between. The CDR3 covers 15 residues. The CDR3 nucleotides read TGTGCCAGCAGTGGACAGTTCTCTAGCAATCAGCCCCAGCATTTT. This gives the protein CASSGQFSSNQPQHF.